The present entry profiles one TCR beta chain with its context. The antigen is unknown. The data were obtained in a study of human T cells and chemical hapten exposure. Time point: pre-sensitization, week 0. Treatment indicated: therapeutic diphenylcyclopropenone sensitization with weekly scalp DPC. Study results and caveats: Since the donors had alopecia, their immune response may not be the same as that of healthy people. There was no change with DPC sensitization in TCRs above 1 in 1000 frequency.

The CDR3 covers 17 residues. The germline V gene has CDR1 SNHLY and CDR2 FYNNEI. Individual cDNA molecules in this library carried unique molecular identifiers. TCRdb processed the RACE reads anew with MiXCR; each CDR3 protein has one entry. Of 250,000 or so distinct CDR3 sequences detected, around 7% appear once; the ten largest clones hold 0.9% to 1.5%. The material sequenced was whole blood, taken in connection with sensitization to the hapten diphenylcyclopropenone (DPC). The chain joins TRBV2 to TRBJ2-5; perhaps D is TRBD1 or TRBD2 (6 bases each). The clonotype comes from a man younger than 35 with alopecia areata. Some clones in this sample may be carry-over from other donors' samples. CDR3 in amino acids: CAILNPGGGLIQETQYF. The CDR3 DNA sequence: TGTGCGATATTAAACCCCGGGGGCGGTTTAATCCAAGAGACCCAGTACTTC.